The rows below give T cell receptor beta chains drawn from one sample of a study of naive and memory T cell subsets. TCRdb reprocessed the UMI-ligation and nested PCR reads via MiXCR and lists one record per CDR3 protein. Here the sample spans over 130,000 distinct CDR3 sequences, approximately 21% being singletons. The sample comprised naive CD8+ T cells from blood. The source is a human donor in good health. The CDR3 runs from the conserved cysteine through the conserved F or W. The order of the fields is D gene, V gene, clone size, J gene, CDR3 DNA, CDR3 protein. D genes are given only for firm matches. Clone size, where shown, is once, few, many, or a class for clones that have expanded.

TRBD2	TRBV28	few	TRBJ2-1	TGTGCCAGCAGTTTAGGCGGGAGGGTCTACAATGAGCAGTTCTTC	CASSLGGRVYNEQFF
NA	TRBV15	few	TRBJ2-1	TGTGCCACCAGCGGCACGATCCTAGACGGGCGCTCCTACAATGAGCAGTTCTTC	CATSGTILDGRSYNEQFF
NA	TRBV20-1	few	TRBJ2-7	TGCAGTGCTAGAGATTTGGCGGACCCCTTCTACGAGCAGTACTTC	CSARDLADPFYEQYF
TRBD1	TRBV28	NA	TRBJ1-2	TGTGCCAGCAGTTTAACAGGGGTGGATCTTGAGGGCTACACCTTC	CASSLTGVDLEGYTF
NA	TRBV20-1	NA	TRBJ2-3	TGCAGTGCTAGAGTTCCCACTAGCACAGATACGCAGTATTTT	CSARVPTSTDTQYF
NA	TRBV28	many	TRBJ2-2	TGTGCCAGCAGTTTTTCGGGAAACACCGGGGAGCTGTTTTTT	CASSFSGNTGELFF
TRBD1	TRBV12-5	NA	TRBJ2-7	TGTGCTAGTGGCCCTTCGGGGACAGGTGACGAGCAGTACTTC	CASGPSGTGDEQYF
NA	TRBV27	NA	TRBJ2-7	TGTGCCAGCAGTCCATCACAGGGTGCCTACGAGCAGTACTTC	CASSPSQGAYEQYF
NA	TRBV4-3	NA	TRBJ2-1	TGCGCCAGCAGCCCGTCGCATACCCCCTCCTACAATGAGCAGTTCTTC	CASSPSHTPSYNEQFF
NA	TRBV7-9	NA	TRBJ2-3	TGTGCCAGCAGCTTAGTTGAGGCAGGGCCCTATTTT	CASSLVEAGPYF
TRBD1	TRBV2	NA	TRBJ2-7	TGTGCCGGCAGCAGCCTTCGGACGTTGTTCGGGGACAGGGACAAATCCTACGAGCAGTACTTC	CAGSSLRTLFGDRDKSYEQYF
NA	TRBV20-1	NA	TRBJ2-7	TGCAGTGCTAGAGCGACAGGCCTCTACGAGCAGTACTTC	CSARATGLYEQYF
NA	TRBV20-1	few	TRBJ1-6	TGCAGTGCTAGAGAAACAGGAAATTCACCCCTCCACTTT	CSARETGNSPLHF
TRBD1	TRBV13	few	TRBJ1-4	TGTGCCAGCAGCTCCACCCTTAACAGGGGGGGAGAAAAACTGTTTTTT	CASSSTLNRGGEKLFF
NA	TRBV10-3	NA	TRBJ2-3	TGTGCCATCAGTGTCACAGATACGCAGTATTTT	CAISVTDTQYF
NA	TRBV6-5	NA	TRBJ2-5	TGTGCCAGCAGTTCCCCCCGGGACCAAGAGACCCAGTACTTC	CASSSPRDQETQYF
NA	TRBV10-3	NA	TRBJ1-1	TGTGCCATCAGTGGGGAGGAAGAGGACACTGAAGCTTTCTTT	CAISGEEEDTEAFF
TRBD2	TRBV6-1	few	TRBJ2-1	TGTGCCAGCAGTGAAGCGGGGAGGGATAATGAGCAGTTCTTC	CASSEAGRDNEQFF
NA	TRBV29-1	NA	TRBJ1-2	TGCAGCGTAGATGAGGAGGACCGAAGCTATGGCTACACCTTC	CSVDEEDRSYGYTF
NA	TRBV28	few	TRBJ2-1	TGTGCCAGCAGTTTTTCACTTTACAATGAGCAGTTCTTC	CASSFSLYNEQFF
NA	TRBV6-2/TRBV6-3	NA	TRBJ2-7	TGTGCCAGCAGTACGGACTACGAGCAGTACTTC	CASSTDYEQYF
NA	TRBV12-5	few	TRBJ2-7	TGTGCTAGTGGTTTATATGTGCAGTACTTC	CASGLYVQYF
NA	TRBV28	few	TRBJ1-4	TGTGCCAGCAGTTTCCTCCCCCCAACCTCAAATGAAAAACTGTTTTTT	CASSFLPPTSNEKLFF
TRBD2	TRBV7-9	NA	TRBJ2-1	TGTGCCAGCAGCCTACTAGCGGTTCACTCCTACAATGAGCAGTTCTTC	CASSLLAVHSYNEQFF
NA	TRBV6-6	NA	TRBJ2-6	TGTGCCAGCAGTTACTCCCTTCCTGGGGCCAACGTCCTGACTTTC	CASSYSLPGANVLTF
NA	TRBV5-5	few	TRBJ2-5	TGTGCCAGCAGTGGGGAGCTGACCCAGTACTTC	CASSGELTQYF
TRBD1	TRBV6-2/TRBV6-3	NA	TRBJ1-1	TGTGCCAGCGTAGTAGGGGGCAACACTGAAGCTTTCTTT	CASVVGGNTEAFF
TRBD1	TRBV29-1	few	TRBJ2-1	TGCAGCGTTGAGGACCCGGGACAGAGCTCCTACAATGAGCAGTTCTTC	CSVEDPGQSSYNEQFF
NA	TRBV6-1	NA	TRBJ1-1	TGTGCCAGCAGTGAAGCGGGGGCGTACACTGAAGCTTTCTTT	CASSEAGAYTEAFF
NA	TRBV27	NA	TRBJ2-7	TGTGCCAGCAGTCAAACAGATAATTACGAGCAGTACTTC	CASSQTDNYEQYF
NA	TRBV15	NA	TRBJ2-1	TGTGCCACCGCGGGACAGAACAATGAGCAGTTCTTC	CATAGQNNEQFF
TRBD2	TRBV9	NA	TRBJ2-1	TGTGCCAGCAGCGGGGTAGCGGGTTACAATGAGCAGTTCTTC	CASSGVAGYNEQFF
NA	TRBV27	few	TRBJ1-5	TGTGCCAGCAGTTTACAGGGGAGCAATCAGCCCCAGCATTTT	CASSLQGSNQPQHF
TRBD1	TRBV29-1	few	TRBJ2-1	TGCAGCGTCGCCGGACAGGGGGCTCCGAGCTCCTACAATGAGCAGTTCTTC	CSVAGQGAPSSYNEQFF
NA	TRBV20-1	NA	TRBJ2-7	TGCAGTGCTAACTTGGCGGCGGCGGACGAGCAGTACTTC	CSANLAAADEQYF
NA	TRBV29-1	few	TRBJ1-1	TGCAGCGCCCAGTGGGGGCCCCCTGAAGCTTTCTTT	CSAQWGPPEAFF
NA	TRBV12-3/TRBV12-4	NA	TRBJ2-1	TGTGCCAGCAGTTGGGACCCTAGCTCCTACAATGAGCAGTTCTTC	CASSWDPSSYNEQFF